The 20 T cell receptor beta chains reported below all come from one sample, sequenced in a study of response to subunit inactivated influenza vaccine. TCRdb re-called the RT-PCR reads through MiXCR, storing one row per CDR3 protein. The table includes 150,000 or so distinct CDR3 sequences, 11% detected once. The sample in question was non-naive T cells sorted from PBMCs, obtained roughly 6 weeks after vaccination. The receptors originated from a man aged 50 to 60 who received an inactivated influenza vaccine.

The CDR3 DNA follows: TGTGCCAGCAGCTTGGTACACCTCACCGGGGAGCTGTTTTTT. Its translation: CASSLVHLTGELFF. The chain couples TRBV7-2 to TRBJ2-2, with unresolved D. The germline V gene has CDR1 SGHTA and CDR2 FQGNSA. The CDR3 has 14 residues. The germline V and J ends were trimmed by 3 bases and 4 bases, with 9 bases remaining between them.

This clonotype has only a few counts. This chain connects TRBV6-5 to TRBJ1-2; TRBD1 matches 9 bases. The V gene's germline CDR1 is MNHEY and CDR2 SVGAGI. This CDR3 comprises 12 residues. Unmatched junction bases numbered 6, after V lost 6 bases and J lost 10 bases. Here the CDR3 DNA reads TGTGCCAGCAGATGGGGACAGGGAAACTACACCTTC. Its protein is CASRWGQGNYTF.

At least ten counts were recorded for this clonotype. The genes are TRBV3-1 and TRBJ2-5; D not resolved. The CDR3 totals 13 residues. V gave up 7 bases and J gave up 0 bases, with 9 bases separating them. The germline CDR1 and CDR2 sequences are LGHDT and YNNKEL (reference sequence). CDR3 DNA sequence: TGTGCCAGCAAACAGCCGTACCAAGAGACCCAGTACTTC. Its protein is CASKQPYQETQYF.

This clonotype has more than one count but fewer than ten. The CDR3 protein is CASSSTGGAQYF. In nucleotides, the CDR3 is TGTGCCAGCAGCTCCACAGGGGGAGCGCAGTACTTC. The V and J genes are TRBV7-2 and TRBJ2-7; 8 bases match TRBD1. Germline trimming cut 4 bases from V and 9 bases from J; bases unmatched to any gene: 5. The CDR3 consists of 12 residues. The germline V gene encodes CDR1 SGHTA and CDR2 FQGNSA.

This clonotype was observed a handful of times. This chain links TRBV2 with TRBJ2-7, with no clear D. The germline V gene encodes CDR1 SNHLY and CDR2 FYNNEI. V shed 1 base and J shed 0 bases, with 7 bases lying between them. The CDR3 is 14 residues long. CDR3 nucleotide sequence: TGTGCCAGCAGTGAAGGACCTACCTCCTACGAGCAGTACTTC. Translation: CASSEGPTSYEQYF.

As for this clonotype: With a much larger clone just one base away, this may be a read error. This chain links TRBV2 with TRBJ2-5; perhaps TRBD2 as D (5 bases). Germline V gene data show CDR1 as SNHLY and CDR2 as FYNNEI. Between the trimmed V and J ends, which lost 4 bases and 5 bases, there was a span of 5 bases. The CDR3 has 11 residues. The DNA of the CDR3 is TGTGCCAGCAGTGGGGAGGAGACCCAGTACTTC. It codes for CASSGEETQYF.

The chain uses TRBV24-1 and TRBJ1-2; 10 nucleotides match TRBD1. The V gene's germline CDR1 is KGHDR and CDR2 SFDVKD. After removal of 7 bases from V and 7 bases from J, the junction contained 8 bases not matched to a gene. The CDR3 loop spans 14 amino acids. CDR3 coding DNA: TGTGCCACCAGCCCGGGACAGGGGAGGGGTGGCTACACCTTC. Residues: CATSPGQGRGGYTF.

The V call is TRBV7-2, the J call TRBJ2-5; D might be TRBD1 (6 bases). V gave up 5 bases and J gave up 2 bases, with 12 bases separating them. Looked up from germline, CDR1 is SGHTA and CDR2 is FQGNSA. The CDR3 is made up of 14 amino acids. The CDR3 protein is CASSLQGRQETQYF. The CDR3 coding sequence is TGTGCCAGCAGCCTACAGGGACGGCAAGAGACCCAGTACTTC.

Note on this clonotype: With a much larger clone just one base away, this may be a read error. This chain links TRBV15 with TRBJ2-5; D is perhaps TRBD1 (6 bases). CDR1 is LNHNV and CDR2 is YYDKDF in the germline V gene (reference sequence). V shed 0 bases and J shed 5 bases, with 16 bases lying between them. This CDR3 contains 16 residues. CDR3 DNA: TGTGCCACCAGCAGAGATCGGGGTCAGGGGATGGAGACCCAGTACTTC. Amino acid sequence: CATSRDRGQGMETQYF.

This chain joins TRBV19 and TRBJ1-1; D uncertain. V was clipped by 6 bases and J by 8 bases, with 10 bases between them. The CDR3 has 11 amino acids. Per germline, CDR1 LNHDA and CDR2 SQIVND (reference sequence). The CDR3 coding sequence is TGTGCCAGTAGCAACCGCCAGGAAGCTTTCTTT. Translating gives CASSNRQEAFF. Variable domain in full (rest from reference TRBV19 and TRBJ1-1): DGGITQSPKYLFRKEGQNVTLSCEQNLNHDAMYWYRQDPGQGLRLIYYSQIVNDFQKGDIAEGYSVSREKKESFPLTVTSAQKNPTAFYLCASSNRQEAFFGQGTRLTVV.

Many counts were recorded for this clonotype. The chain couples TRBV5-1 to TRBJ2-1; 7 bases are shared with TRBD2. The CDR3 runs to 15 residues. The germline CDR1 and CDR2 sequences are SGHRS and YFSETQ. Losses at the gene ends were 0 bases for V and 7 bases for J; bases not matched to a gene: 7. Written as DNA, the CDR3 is TGCGCCAGCAGCTTGGCCTCGGGAGGTAAGAATGAGCAGTTCTTC. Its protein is CASSLASGGKNEQFF.

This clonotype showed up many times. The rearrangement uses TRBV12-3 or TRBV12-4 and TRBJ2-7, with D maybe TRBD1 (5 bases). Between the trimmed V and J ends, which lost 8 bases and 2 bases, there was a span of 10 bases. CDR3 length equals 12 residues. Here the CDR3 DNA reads TGTGCCAGCGGGCAGGGAACCTACGAGCAGTACTTC. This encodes CASGQGTYEQYF.

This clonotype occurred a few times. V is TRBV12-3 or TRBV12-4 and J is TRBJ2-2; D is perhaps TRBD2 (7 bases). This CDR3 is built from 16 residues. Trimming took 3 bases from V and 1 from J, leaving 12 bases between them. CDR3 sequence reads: CASSFSGGLNTGELFF. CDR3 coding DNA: TGTGCCAGCAGTTTCTCCGGGGGGCTGAACACCGGGGAGCTGTTTTTT.

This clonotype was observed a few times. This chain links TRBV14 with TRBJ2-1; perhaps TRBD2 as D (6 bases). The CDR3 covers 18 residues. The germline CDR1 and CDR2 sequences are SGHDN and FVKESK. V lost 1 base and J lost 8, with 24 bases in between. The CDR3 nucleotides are TGTGCCAGCAGCCAAGGGGCCTTTCAGCGGGCCCCTTCGTATGAGCAGTTCTTC. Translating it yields CASSQGAFQRAPSYEQFF. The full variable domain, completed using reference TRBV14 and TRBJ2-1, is EAGVTQFPSHSVIEKGQTVTLRCDPISGHDNLYWYRRVMGKEIKFLLHFVKESKQDESGMPNNRFLAERTGGTYSTLKVQPAELEDSGVYFCASSQGAFQRAPSYEQFFGPGTRLTVL.

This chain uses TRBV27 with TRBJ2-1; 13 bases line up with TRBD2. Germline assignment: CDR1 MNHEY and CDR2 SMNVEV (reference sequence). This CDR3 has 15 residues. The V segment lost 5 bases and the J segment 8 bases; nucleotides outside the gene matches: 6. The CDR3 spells CASSITSGGAYEQFF. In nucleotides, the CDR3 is TGTGCCAGCAGTATAACTAGCGGGGGGGCATATGAGCAGTTCTTC.

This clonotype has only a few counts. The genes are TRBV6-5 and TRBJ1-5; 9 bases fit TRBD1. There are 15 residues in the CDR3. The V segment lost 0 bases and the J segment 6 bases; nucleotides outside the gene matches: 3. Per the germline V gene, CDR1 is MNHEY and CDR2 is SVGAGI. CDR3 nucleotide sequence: TGTGCCAGCAGTTACTCGGGACAGGGAAGTCAGCCCCAGCATTTT. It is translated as CASSYSGQGSQPQHF.

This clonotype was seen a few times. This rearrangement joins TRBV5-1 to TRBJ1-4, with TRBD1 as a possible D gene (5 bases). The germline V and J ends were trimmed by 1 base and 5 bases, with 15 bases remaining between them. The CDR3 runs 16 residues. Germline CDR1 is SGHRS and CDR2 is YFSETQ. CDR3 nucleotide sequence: TGCGCCAGCAGCTTGAACCCCCGGGACGGGAATGAAAAACTGTTTTTT. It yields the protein CASSLNPRDGNEKLFF.

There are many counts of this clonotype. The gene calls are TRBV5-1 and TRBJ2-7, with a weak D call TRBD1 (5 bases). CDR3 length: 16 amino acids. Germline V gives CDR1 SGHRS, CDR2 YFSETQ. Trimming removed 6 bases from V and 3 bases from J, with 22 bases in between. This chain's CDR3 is CASTLGAGRTGYEQYF. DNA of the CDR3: TGCGCCAGCACCCTTGGTGCAGGGCGGACCGGCTACGAGCAGTACTTC.

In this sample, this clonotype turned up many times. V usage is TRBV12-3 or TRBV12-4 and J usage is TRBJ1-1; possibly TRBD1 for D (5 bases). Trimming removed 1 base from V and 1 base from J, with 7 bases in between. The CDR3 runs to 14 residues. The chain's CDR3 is CASSLDRGNTEAFF. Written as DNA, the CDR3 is TGTGCCAGCAGTTTAGATAGGGGGAACACTGAAGCTTTCTTT.

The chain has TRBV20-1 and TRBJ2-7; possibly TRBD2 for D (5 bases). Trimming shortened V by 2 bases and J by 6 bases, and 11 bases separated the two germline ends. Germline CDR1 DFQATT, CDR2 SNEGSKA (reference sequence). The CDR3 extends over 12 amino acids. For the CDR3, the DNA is TGCAGTGCTAGACTCCGGGGAGTCGAGCAGTACTTC. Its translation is CSARLRGVEQYF.